Listed below are T cell receptor beta chains from one sample, sequenced in a study of shared clonotypes between healthy human individuals. The method was immunoSEQ multiplex PCR; TCRdb's version includes in-frame clones alone and lacks a portion of them. The table lists hundreds of thousands of clones, 95% to 98% of them singletons. Sample: naive CD8+ T cells sorted from blood. The receptor set was obtained from a man under 40 in good health. Each CDR3 is given with its conserved first and last residue. The D gene is left open where the match is weak. Clone size appears in some rows only: once, few, many, or a class for an expanded clone.

d_gene: TRBD2
v_gene: TRBV7-9
j_gene: TRBJ2-1
abundance: once
CDR3aa: CASSSPSGVEQFF
CDR3nt: TGTGCCAGCAGCTCACCTAGCGGGGTTGAGCAGTTCTTC

d_gene: TRBD1
v_gene: TRBV30
j_gene: TRBJ2-3
abundance: once
CDR3aa: CACRGTAGTDTQYF
CDR3nt: TGTGCCTGCAGAGGGACAGCGGGCACAGATACGCAGTATTTT

d_gene: NA
v_gene: TRBV19
j_gene: TRBJ1-4
abundance: NA
CDR3aa: CASSPTGTEDEKLFF
CDR3nt: TGTGCCAGTAGTCCAACAGGGACGGAAGATGAAAAACTGTTTTTT

d_gene: NA
v_gene: TRBV6-1
j_gene: TRBJ2-7
abundance: NA
CDR3aa: CASRGDTSYEQYF
CDR3nt: TGTGCCAGCAGGGGGGACACTTCCTACGAGCAGTACTTC

d_gene: NA
v_gene: TRBV27
j_gene: TRBJ2-3
abundance: NA
CDR3aa: CASSFLAGAVSDTQYF
CDR3nt: TGTGCCAGCAGTTTTCTCGCGGGGGCGGTTTCAGATACGCAGTATTTT

d_gene: TRBD2
v_gene: TRBV29-1
j_gene: TRBJ2-1
abundance: NA
CDR3aa: CSVGGLAGGDEQFF
CDR3nt: TGCAGCGTCGGGGGGCTAGCGGGAGGTGATGAGCAGTTCTTC

d_gene: TRBD1
v_gene: TRBV28
j_gene: TRBJ2-2
abundance: NA
CDR3aa: CASSPLGQGVRTGELFF
CDR3nt: TGTGCCAGCAGTCCTCTGGGACAGGGTGTTCGGACCGGGGAGCTGTTTTTT

d_gene: NA
v_gene: TRBV19
j_gene: TRBJ2-7
abundance: once
CDR3aa: CASSPWTGGGNYEQYF
CDR3nt: TGTGCCAGTAGTCCTTGGACAGGTGGAGGGAACTACGAGCAGTACTTC

d_gene: NA
v_gene: TRBV2
j_gene: TRBJ2-1
abundance: NA
CDR3aa: CASTGAYNEQFF
CDR3nt: TGTGCCAGCACAGGGGCCTACAATGAGCAGTTCTTC

d_gene: NA
v_gene: TRBV29-1
j_gene: TRBJ1-2
abundance: NA
CDR3aa: CSVDGEAYGYTF
CDR3nt: TGCAGCGTTGATGGGGAGGCCTATGGCTACACCTTC

d_gene: TRBD1
v_gene: TRBV11-2
j_gene: TRBJ1-3
abundance: NA
CDR3aa: CASSPDRVAGNTIYF
CDR3nt: TGTGCCAGCAGCCCCGACAGGGTGGCTGGAAACACCATATATTTT

d_gene: NA
v_gene: TRBV9
j_gene: TRBJ2-1
abundance: NA
CDR3aa: CASSVGSGSGNEQFF
CDR3nt: TGTGCCAGCAGCGTAGGATCTGGGAGCGGTAATGAGCAGTTCTTC

d_gene: NA
v_gene: TRBV27
j_gene: TRBJ2-7
abundance: NA
CDR3aa: CASSLAQGRAEQYF
CDR3nt: TGTGCCAGCAGTTTAGCACAGGGGAGGGCCGAGCAGTACTTC

d_gene: TRBD1
v_gene: TRBV14
j_gene: TRBJ2-3
abundance: NA
CDR3aa: CASSRTGGTDTQYF
CDR3nt: TGTGCCAGCAGTCGGACAGGGGGAACAGATACGCAGTATTTT

d_gene: NA
v_gene: TRBV7-9
j_gene: TRBJ2-1
abundance: NA
CDR3aa: CASTANNEQFF
CDR3nt: TGTGCCAGCACCGCGAACAATGAGCAGTTCTTC

d_gene: NA
v_gene: TRBV19
j_gene: TRBJ2-3
abundance: NA
CDR3aa: CASSIPTTGTDTQYF
CDR3nt: TGTGCCAGTAGTATTCCCACTACAGGCACAGATACGCAGTATTTT

d_gene: TRBD1
v_gene: TRBV29-1
j_gene: TRBJ1-4
abundance: NA
CDR3aa: CSVAGDSLTEKLFF
CDR3nt: TGCAGCGTTGCTGGGGACAGCCTAACTGAAAAACTGTTTTTT

d_gene: NA
v_gene: TRBV9
j_gene: TRBJ2-3
abundance: NA
CDR3aa: CASGLSDTQYF
CDR3nt: TGTGCCAGCGGTCTCTCAGATACGCAGTATTTT

d_gene: NA
v_gene: TRBV28
j_gene: TRBJ2-1
abundance: NA
CDR3aa: CAGGGADEQFF
CDR3nt: TGTGCCGGCGGAGGAGCGGATGAGCAGTTCTTC

d_gene: TRBD1
v_gene: TRBV28
j_gene: TRBJ2-2
abundance: NA
CDR3aa: CASRDRGTGELFF
CDR3nt: TGTGCCAGCAGGGACAGGGGCACCGGGGAGCTGTTTTTT

d_gene: TRBD2
v_gene: TRBV7-6
j_gene: TRBJ2-1
abundance: once
CDR3aa: CASSAYLAGGYNEQFF
CDR3nt: TGTGCCAGCAGCGCGTATCTAGCGGGAGGGTACAATGAGCAGTTCTTC

d_gene: TRBD2
v_gene: TRBV6-1
j_gene: TRBJ2-3
abundance: NA
CDR3aa: CASSGLAGADTQYF
CDR3nt: TGTGCCAGCAGTGGACTAGCGGGAGCAGATACGCAGTATTTT

d_gene: NA
v_gene: TRBV15
j_gene: TRBJ2-7
abundance: NA
CDR3aa: CATSKDRSYEQYF
CDR3nt: TGTGCCACCAGCAAGGACCGCTCCTACGAGCAGTACTTC

d_gene: NA
v_gene: TRBV7-9
j_gene: TRBJ2-7
abundance: NA
CDR3aa: CASSSPMGTEAYEQYF
CDR3nt: TGTGCCAGCAGCTCCCCAATGGGAACTGAGGCCTACGAGCAGTACTTC

d_gene: NA
v_gene: TRBV5-1
j_gene: TRBJ1-2
abundance: NA
CDR3aa: CASSLSSSGTPGYYGYTF
CDR3nt: TGCGCCAGCAGCTTGTCGAGTTCCGGGACACCAGGTTACTATGGCTACACCTTC

d_gene: NA
v_gene: TRBV5-1
j_gene: TRBJ2-7
abundance: NA
CDR3aa: CASHRPDSSYEQYF
CDR3nt: TGCGCCAGCCATCGTCCAGACAGCTCCTACGAGCAGTACTTC

d_gene: NA
v_gene: TRBV5-5
j_gene: TRBJ1-5
abundance: NA
CDR3aa: CASSLAHGQPQHF
CDR3nt: TGTGCCAGCAGCTTGGCTCACGGCCAGCCCCAGCATTTT

d_gene: NA
v_gene: TRBV13
j_gene: TRBJ1-3
abundance: NA
CDR3aa: CASSSPGAEGNTIYF
CDR3nt: TGTGCCAGCAGCTCCCCGGGGGCCGAGGGAAACACCATATATTTT

d_gene: TRBD2
v_gene: TRBV10-3
j_gene: TRBJ2-7
abundance: NA
CDR3aa: CAISDREDTYEQYF
CDR3nt: TGTGCCATCAGTGACCGGGAGGATACCTACGAGCAGTACTTC

d_gene: TRBD1
v_gene: TRBV13
j_gene: TRBJ2-7
abundance: NA
CDR3aa: CASSPSRDRGPSSYEQYF
CDR3nt: TGTGCCAGCAGCCCCTCCCGGGACAGGGGCCCCAGTTCCTACGAGCAGTACTTC

d_gene: NA
v_gene: TRBV15
j_gene: TRBJ2-3
abundance: NA
CDR3aa: CATSALVPDTQYF
CDR3nt: TGTGCCACCAGCGCACTGGTTCCAGATACGCAGTATTTT

d_gene: NA
v_gene: TRBV28
j_gene: TRBJ2-2
abundance: NA
CDR3aa: CASSPVHTLMAGELFF
CDR3nt: TGTGCCAGCAGTCCCGTCCACACCTTAATGGCCGGGGAGCTGTTTTTT

d_gene: TRBD1
v_gene: TRBV6-5
j_gene: TRBJ2-7
abundance: NA
CDR3aa: CASSYTGTGTYEQYF
CDR3nt: TGTGCCAGCAGTTACACCGGGACAGGGACCTACGAGCAGTACTTC

d_gene: NA
v_gene: TRBV19
j_gene: TRBJ2-3
abundance: NA
CDR3aa: CASSMGGGLTDTQYF
CDR3nt: TGTGCCAGTAGTATGGGTGGGGGTCTCACAGATACGCAGTATTTT

d_gene: TRBD2
v_gene: TRBV27
j_gene: TRBJ2-1
abundance: NA
CDR3aa: CASSTGTSGINEQFF
CDR3nt: TGTGCCAGCAGTACCGGGACTAGCGGGATTAATGAGCAGTTCTTC

d_gene: NA
v_gene: TRBV27
j_gene: TRBJ1-1
abundance: NA
CDR3aa: CASSLSRGITEAFF
CDR3nt: TGTGCCAGCAGTTTAAGCAGGGGTATTACTGAAGCTTTCTTT